This is a list of T cell receptor beta chains from one sample in a study of cytomegalovirus exposure and HLA in healthy donors. The table came from immunoSEQ multiplex PCR; TCRdb's copy has only in-frame clones and leaves some out. The table shows about 85,000 clones, with around 64% occurring only once. Material for sequencing was PBMCs. The receptors originated from a man younger than 45 in good health and CMV-seronegative. Both conserved end residues are part of each CDR3. D genes are given only for firm matches. The listing skips clone size in some rows; elsewhere it reads once, few, many or a size class.

TRBV15	TRBJ2-7	-	TRBD1	TGTGCCACCAGCGGTGGGACAGGGTACGAGCAGTACTTC	CATSGGTGYEQYF
TRBV18	TRBJ1-5	-	-	TGTGCCAGCTCACCTTCAGGGTTCAATCAGCCCCAGCATTTT	CASSPSGFNQPQHF
TRBV6-5	TRBJ2-7	-	TRBD2	TGTGCCAGCAGTTATGCCGGGACTAGCACTTACGAGCAGTACTTC	CASSYAGTSTYEQYF
TRBV9	TRBJ1-4	-	TRBD1	TGTGCCAGCAGCGTAGGAAGCCAGGGGGATGAAAAACTGTTTTTT	CASSVGSQGDEKLFF
TRBV9	TRBJ1-1	-	TRBD1	TGTGCCAGCAGCCCCACAGGGGGCACTGAAGCTTTCTTT	CASSPTGGTEAFF
TRBV5-1	TRBJ1-5	-	TRBD1	TGCGCCAGCAGCTCGGGGACAGGGAGCAATCAGCCCCAGCATTTT	CASSSGTGSNQPQHF
TRBV9	TRBJ2-1	-	-	TGTGCCACCCCCGCGGGACAGAGAGACAATGAGCAGTTCTTC	CATPAGQRDNEQFF
TRBV30	TRBJ1-2	-	-	TGTGCCTGGAGGGTCTGGGCTGGCTACACCTTC	CAWRVWAGYTF
TRBV2	TRBJ2-7	-	-	TGTGCCAGCAGTGAAGGCGTACGGGAGCAGTACTTC	CASSEGVREQYF
TRBV30	TRBJ2-1	-	-	TGTGCCTGGAGGGGCCCTACAAGCTCCTACAATGAGCAGTTCTTC	CAWRGPTSSYNEQFF
TRBV28	TRBJ2-7	-	-	TGTGCCAGCAGTTACGAGAAGGGGCGATTCGACGAGCAGTACTTC	CASSYEKGRFDEQYF
TRBV5-1	TRBJ2-5	-	TRBD1	TGCGCCAGCAGCCCTACAGGGGGCTGGGAGACCCAGTACTTC	CASSPTGGWETQYF
TRBV19	TRBJ1-1	-	-	TGTGCCAGTAGTATGGGCAGCACTGAAGCTTTCTTT	CASSMGSTEAFF
TRBV5-8	TRBJ2-7	once	-	TGTGCCAGCAGCGGAACAGGGAGGGACTACGAGCAGTACTTC	CASSGTGRDYEQYF
TRBV29-1	TRBJ2-1	few	-	TGCAGCGGGCGGGGTAATGAGCAGTTCTTC	CSGRGNEQFF
TRBV28	TRBJ2-2	-	-	TGTGCCAGCAGTTTATTTCGGGGGAAAGTGGAGCTGTTTTTT	CASSLFRGKVELFF
TRBV29-1	TRBJ2-3	few	-	TGCAGCGTTGAAAGGGACACTAGTACTACGCAGTATTTT	CSVERDTSTTQYF
TRBV29-1	TRBJ2-7	-	-	TGCAGCGTTGAATACGGTAGGCAGTACTTC	CSVEYGRQYF
TRBV9	TRBJ2-7	-	-	TGTGCCAGCAGCGTAGCCGAGACAGAATGGGGCTCCTACGAGCAGTACTTC	CASSVAETEWGSYEQYF
TRBV15	TRBJ1-4	once	TRBD1	TGTGCCACCAGCGGAATCCGGGACAGTCATGAAAAACTGTTTTTT	CATSGIRDSHEKLFF
TRBV27	TRBJ2-7	-	-	TGTGCCAGCGGCACACTGGGGGGACTCCTCGAGCCAGAGCAGTACTTC	CASGTLGGLLEPEQYF
TRBV11-2	TRBJ2-7	-	TRBD1	TGTGCCAGCAGCTTAGACCGACAGGGTTTTCAATTC	CASSLDRQGFQF
TRBV29-1	TRBJ2-7	few	-	TGCAGCGCCCAAGGGGGGGCGGGATACGAGCAGTACTTC	CSAQGGAGYEQYF
TRBV19	TRBJ1-6	-	TRBD1	TGTGCCAGTAGTAACAGGGGCGAAAGCTCCTATAATTCACCCCTCCACTTT	CASSNRGESSYNSPLHF
TRBV27	TRBJ1-5	few	TRBD1	TGTGCCAGCAGTACAGGGGGCAGCGGTAATCAGCCCCAGCATTTT	CASSTGGSGNQPQHF
TRBV30	TRBJ1-2	-	-	TGTGCCTGGATTCCCGGGCCAGGGTACGGCTACACCTTC	CAWIPGPGYGYTF
TRBV9	TRBJ2-7	few	TRBD2	TGTGCCAGCAGCGTGATAGCGGGAGGGGTCTCCGAGCAGTACTTC	CASSVIAGGVSEQYF
TRBV19	TRBJ1-1	-	-	TGTGCCAGTAGCCGTCGGGTGAGTCACACTGAAGCTTTCTTT	CASSRRVSHTEAFF
TRBV27	TRBJ1-5	-	-	TGTGCCAGCAGTTTACAGGTCCTTCAGCCCCAGCATTTT	CASSLQVLQPQHF
TRBV7-6	TRBJ1-1	-	-	TGTGCCAGCAGCCCTCAGTGGTTGAACACTGAAGCTTTCTTT	CASSPQWLNTEAFF
TRBV2	TRBJ2-7	-	TRBD2	TGTGCCAGCAGGGAAGGGCTAGCGGCGGGCGAGCAGTACTTC	CASREGLAAGEQYF
TRBV6-5	TRBJ2-7	-	-	TGTGCCAGCAGCCCAAGGGGGACCTACGAGCAGTACTTC	CASSPRGTYEQYF
TRBV29-1	TRBJ2-2	few	-	TGCAGCGTTATCGAGGCGCCGGGCACCGGGGAGCTGTTTTTT	CSVIEAPGTGELFF
TRBV5-8	TRBJ1-2	-	-	TGTGCCAGCAGCTTAACAGACTATGGCTACACCTTC	CASSLTDYGYTF
TRBV7-2	TRBJ2-2	-	TRBD2	TGTGCCACCTCGACCCCTAGCGGGAGCGGCACCGGGGAGCTGTTTTTT	CATSTPSGSGTGELFF
TRBV6-6	TRBJ2-7	-	-	TGTGCCAGCAGTTCTACCTGGAGCTCCTACGAGCAGTACTTC	CASSSTWSSYEQYF
TRBV9	TRBJ2-7	-	TRBD1	TGTGCCAGCAGCGTAGATGGGACAGGGGTCTACGAGCAGTACTTC	CASSVDGTGVYEQYF
TRBV2	TRBJ2-6	-	TRBD1	TGTGCCAGCGGACGGACAGGGGAGGCGGGGGCCAACGTCCTGACTTTC	CASGRTGEAGANVLTF
TRBV4-2	TRBJ2-1	-	-	TGTGCCAGCAGCCAAGAACCAAAGTGGGAGTACCTCAATGAGCAGTTCTTC	CASSQEPKWEYLNEQFF
TRBV7-6	TRBJ1-5	-	TRBD1	TGTGCCAGCAGCTTACAGGGGGAGATACAGCCCCAGCATTTT	CASSLQGEIQPQHF
TRBV28	TRBJ2-1	-	-	TGTGCCACCCTGAAAGGAGGGTCCTACAATGAGCAGTTCTTC	CATLKGGSYNEQFF